The T cell receptor beta chain under discussion was sequenced for a study of shared clonotypes between healthy human individuals. General study points: Sample collection involved blood only; tissue repertoires are likely different. Naive subsets usually exceeded memory subsets in estimated richness. The small donor group covered limited genetic and exposure diversity.

CD45RA+ naive and CD45RA-negative memory subsets were separated from CD4+ cells. The CDR3 has 15 residues. Per the germline V gene, CDR1 is SEHNR and CDR2 is FQNEAQ (reference sequence). J was trimmed by 6 bases and V by 4 bases; bases with no gene match: 7. Assay used: immunoSEQ multiplex PCR; TCRdb lists only in-frame clones, some missing. The sample has 500,000 or so clones; 95% to 96% are singletons. About this clone: The target antigen is unknown.

This chain joins TRBV7-9 and TRBJ2-2; 8 bases are a match to TRBD1. Sample: naive CD4+ T cells sorted from blood. Subset indicated: CD45RA+ positively selected. The receptor was isolated from a woman aged 25 to 45 in good health. Here the CDR3 reads CASSSPSGGSGELFF. The CDR3 DNA reads TGTGCCAGCAGCTCGCCGTCAGGGGGCTCCGGGGAGCTGTTTTTT.